Below, 5 T cell receptor beta chains from the same sample are listed, as sequenced in a study of response to subunit inactivated influenza vaccine. TCRdb recomputed calls from the RT-PCR reads with MiXCR, one row per CDR3 protein. Of 500,000 to 550,000 distinct CDR3 sequences in the sample, roughly 25% were seen once. These data also featured in a second study, about T cells expressing NK-cell markers. From that paper: Researchers built TCR beta cDNA using 5'RACE template switching with UMIs.

The specimen comprised CD4+ T cells sorted from PBMCs, sampled 11 to 12 days after vaccination. These receptors were collected from a man aged 50 to 59 who received an inactivated influenza vaccine.

This chain uses TRBV20-1 with TRBJ1-2; possibly TRBD1 for D (6 bases). The V and J ends lost 6 bases and 5 bases respectively, with 19 bases between them. CDR1 is DFQATT, CDR2 SNEGSKA, per germline (reference sequence). CDR3 size: 14 residues. DNA of the CDR3: TGCAGTGCCCGCCCGACAGGTGGCTTTTATGGCTACACCTTC. Translation gives CSARPTGGFYGYTF.

The rearrangement links TRBV4-1 to TRBJ1-3; no clear D gene. CDR1 and CDR2 (germline): MGHRA, YSYEKL. V was clipped by 0 bases and J by 3 bases, with 27 bases between them. The CDR3 sequence is 21 residues long. CDR3 sequence reads: CASSQDYASGSGIFLGNTIYF. The DNA for the CDR3 is TGCGCCAGCAGCCAAGATTACGCGTCCGGGTCCGGGATTTTTCTTGGAAACACCATATATTTT.

This clonotype was counted ten times or more. V usage is TRBV7-9 and J usage is TRBJ1-4; a weak D match, TRBD1 (5 bases). This CDR3 spans 15 amino acids. Trimming removed 4 bases from V and 0 bases from J, with 9 bases in between. CDR1 is SEHNR and CDR2 is FQNEAQ in the germline V gene (reference sequence). In DNA, the CDR3 is TGTGCCAGCAGCTCACAAGGGGCAACTAATGAAAAACTGTTTTTT. As protein: CASSSQGATNEKLFF. The variable domain in full, completed from reference TRBV7-9 and TRBJ1-4, reads DTGVSQNPRHKITKRGQNVTFRCDPISEHNRLYWYRQTLGQGPEFLTYFQNEAQLEKSRLLSDRFSAERPKGSFSTLEIQRTEQGDSAMYLCASSSQGATNEKLFFGSGTQLSVL.

The rearrangement links TRBV11-2 to TRBJ2-3; D might be TRBD1 (7 bases). The V end was cut by 5 bases, the J end by 1 base, with 16 bases between. Germline loops: CDR1 SGHAT, CDR2 FQNNGV. This CDR3 is built from 16 residues. This CDR3 reads CASSATGDFGTDTQYF. The CDR3 DNA is TGTGCCAGCAGCGCCACAGGGGACTTCGGCACAGATACGCAGTATTTT.

The CDR3 region is CASRRWPQHF. CDR3 in DNA: TGTGCCAGCAGACGATGGCCCCAGCATTTT. This chain connects TRBV9 to TRBJ1-5; D is unresolved. The CDR3 has 10 amino acids. V shed 5 bases and J shed 9 bases, with 6 bases lying between them. CDR1 is SGDLS and CDR2 is YYNGEE in the germline V gene.